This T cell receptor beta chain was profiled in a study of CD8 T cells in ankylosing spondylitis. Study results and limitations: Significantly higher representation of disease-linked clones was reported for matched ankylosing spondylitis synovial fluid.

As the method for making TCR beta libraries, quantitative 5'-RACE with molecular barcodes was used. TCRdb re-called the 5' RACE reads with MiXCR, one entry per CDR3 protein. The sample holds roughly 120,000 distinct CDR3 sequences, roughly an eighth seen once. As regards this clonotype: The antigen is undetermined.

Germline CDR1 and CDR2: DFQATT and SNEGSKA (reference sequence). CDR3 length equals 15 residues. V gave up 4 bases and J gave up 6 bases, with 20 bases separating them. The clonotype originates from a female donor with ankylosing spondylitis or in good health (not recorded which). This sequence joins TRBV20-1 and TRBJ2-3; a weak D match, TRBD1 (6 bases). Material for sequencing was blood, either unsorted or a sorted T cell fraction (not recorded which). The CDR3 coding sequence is TGCAGTGCTACCGTCGCGGACAGAGACTTCGATACGCAGTATTTT. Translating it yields CSATVADRDFDTQYF.